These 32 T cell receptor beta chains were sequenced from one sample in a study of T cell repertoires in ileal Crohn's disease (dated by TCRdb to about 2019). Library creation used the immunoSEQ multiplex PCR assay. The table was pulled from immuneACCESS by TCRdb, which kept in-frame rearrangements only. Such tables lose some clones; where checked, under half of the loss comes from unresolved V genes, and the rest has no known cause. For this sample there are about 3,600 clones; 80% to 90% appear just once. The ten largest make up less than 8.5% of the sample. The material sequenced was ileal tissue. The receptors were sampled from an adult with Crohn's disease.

The CDR3 DNA reads TGTGCCAGCAGCTTTACTGGGGGCAAAGAGACCCAGTACTTC. Residues: CASSFTGGKETQYF. This chain uses TRBV7-6 with TRBJ2-5, with D tentatively TRBD1 (6 bases). Germline CDR1 is SGHVS and CDR2 is FNYEAQ. Trimming removed 3 bases at V and 3 bases at J, with 11 bases between. This CDR3 contains 14 residues.

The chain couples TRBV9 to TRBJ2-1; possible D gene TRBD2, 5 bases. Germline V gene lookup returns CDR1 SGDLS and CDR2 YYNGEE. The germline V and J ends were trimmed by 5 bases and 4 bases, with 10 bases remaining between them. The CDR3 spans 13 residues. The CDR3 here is CASSVDLYNEQFF. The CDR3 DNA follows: TGTGCCAGCAGTGTGGACTTGTACAATGAGCAGTTCTTC.

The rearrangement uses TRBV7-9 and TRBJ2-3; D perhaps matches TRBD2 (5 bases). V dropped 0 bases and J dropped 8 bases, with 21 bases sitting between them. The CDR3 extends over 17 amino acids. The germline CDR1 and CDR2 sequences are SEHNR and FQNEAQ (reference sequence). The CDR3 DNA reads TGTGCCAGCAGCTTAGCAGGGTTTAGCGTGCCCCCTAGTACGCAGTATTTT. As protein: CASSLAGFSVPPSTQYF. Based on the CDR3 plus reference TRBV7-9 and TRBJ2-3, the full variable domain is DTGVSQNPRHKITKRGQNVTFRCDPISEHNRLYWYRQTLGQGPEFLTYFQNEAQLEKSRLLSDRFSAERPKGSFSTLEIQRTEQGDSAMYLCASSLAGFSVPPSTQYFGPGTRLTVL.

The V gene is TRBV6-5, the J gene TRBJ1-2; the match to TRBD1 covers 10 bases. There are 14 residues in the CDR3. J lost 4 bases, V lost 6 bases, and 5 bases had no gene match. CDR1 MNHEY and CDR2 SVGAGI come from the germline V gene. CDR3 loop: CASRSGTGAYGYTF. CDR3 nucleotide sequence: TGTGCCAGCAGATCCGGGACAGGGGCCTATGGCTACACCTTC.

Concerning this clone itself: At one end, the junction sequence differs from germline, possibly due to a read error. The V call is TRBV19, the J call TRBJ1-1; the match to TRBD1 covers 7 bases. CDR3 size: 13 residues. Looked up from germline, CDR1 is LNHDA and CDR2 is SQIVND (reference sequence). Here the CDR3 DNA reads TGTGCCAGTAGTCTACGCCCGGACAGGCCCCAATACTTT. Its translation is CASSLRPDRPQYF.

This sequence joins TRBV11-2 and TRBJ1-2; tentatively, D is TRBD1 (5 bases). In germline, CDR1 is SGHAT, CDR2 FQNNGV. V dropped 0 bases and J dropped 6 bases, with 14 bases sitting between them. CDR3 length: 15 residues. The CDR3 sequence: CASSLDPGLPDGYTF. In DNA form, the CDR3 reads TGTGCCAGCAGCTTAGACCCAGGGCTCCCGGATGGCTACACCTTC.

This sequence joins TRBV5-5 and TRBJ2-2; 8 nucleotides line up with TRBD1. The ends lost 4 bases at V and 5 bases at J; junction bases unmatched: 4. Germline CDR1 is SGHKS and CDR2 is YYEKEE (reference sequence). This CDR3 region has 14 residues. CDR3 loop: CASSPQGATGELFF. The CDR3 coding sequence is TGTGCCAGCAGCCCTCAGGGGGCGACCGGGGAGCTGTTTTTT.

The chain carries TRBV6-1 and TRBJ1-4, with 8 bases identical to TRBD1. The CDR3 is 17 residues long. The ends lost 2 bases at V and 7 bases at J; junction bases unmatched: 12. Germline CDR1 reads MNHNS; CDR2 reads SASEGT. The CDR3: CASSEWGTGRFSEKLFF. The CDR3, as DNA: TGTGCCAGCAGTGAATGGGGGACAGGAAGGTTTAGTGAAAAACTGTTTTTT.

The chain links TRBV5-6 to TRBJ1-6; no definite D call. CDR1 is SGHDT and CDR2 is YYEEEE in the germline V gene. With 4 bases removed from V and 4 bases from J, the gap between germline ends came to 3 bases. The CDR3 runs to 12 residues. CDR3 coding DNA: TGTGCCAGCAGCCCTTATAATTCACCCCTCCACTTT. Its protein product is CASSPYNSPLHF.

DNA for the CDR3: TGTGCCAGCAGCGCTGGACTGGGTTTCACAGATACGCAGTATTTT. This codes for CASSAGLGFTDTQYF. The rearrangement uses TRBV5-5 and TRBJ2-3; weak D call: TRBD2 (5 bases). V was shortened by 4 bases and J by 2 bases, with 14 bases between the two germline ends. The CDR3 loop spans 15 amino acids. Germline CDR1 SGHKS, CDR2 YYEKEE (reference sequence).

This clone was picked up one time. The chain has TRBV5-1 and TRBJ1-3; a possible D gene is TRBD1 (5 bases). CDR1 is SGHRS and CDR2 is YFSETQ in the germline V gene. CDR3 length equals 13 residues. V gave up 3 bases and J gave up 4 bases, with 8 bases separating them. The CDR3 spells CASSSWTGNTIYF. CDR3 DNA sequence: TGCGCCAGCAGCTCCTGGACAGGAAACACCATATATTTT.

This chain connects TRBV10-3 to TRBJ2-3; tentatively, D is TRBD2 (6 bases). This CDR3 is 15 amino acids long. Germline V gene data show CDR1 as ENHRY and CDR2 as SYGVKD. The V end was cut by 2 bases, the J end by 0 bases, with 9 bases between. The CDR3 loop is CAISEGRESTDTQYF. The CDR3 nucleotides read TGTGCCATCAGTGAGGGGCGGGAAAGCACAGATACGCAGTATTTT.

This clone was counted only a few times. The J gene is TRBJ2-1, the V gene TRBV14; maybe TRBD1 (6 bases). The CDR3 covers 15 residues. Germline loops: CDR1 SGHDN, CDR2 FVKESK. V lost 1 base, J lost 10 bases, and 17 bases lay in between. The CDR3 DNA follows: TGTGCCAGCAGCCAAGTAGGGGGTAGCCCCGTCGAGCAGTTCTTC. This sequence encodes CASSQVGGSPVEQFF.

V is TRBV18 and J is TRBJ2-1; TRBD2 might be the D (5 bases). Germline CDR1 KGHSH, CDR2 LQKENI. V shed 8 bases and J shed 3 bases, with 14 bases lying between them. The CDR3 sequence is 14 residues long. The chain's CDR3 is CASEGTDNYNEQFF. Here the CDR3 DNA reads TGTGCCAGCGAGGGTACAGATAACTACAATGAGCAGTTCTTC.

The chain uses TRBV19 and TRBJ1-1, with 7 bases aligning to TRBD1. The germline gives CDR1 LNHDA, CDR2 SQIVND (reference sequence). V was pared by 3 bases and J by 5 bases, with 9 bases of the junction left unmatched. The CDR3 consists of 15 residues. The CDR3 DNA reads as TGTGCCAGTAGTATCGGGGGCAGGGGGTATACTGAAGCTTTCTTT. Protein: CASSIGGRGYTEAFF.

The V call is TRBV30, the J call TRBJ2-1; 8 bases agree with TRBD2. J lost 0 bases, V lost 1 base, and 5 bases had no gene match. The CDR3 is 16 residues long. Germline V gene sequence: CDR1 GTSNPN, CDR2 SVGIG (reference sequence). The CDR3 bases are TGTGCCTGGAGTGCACGAGGGACTAGCTCCTACAATGAGCAGTTCTTC. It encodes CAWSARGTSSYNEQFF.

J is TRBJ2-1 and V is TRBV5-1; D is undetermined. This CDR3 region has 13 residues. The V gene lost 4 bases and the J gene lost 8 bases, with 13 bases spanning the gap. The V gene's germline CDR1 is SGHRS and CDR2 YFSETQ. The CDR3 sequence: CASSVGLGDEQFF. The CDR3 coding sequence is TGCGCCAGCAGCGTGGGCCTGGGCGATGAGCAGTTCTTC.

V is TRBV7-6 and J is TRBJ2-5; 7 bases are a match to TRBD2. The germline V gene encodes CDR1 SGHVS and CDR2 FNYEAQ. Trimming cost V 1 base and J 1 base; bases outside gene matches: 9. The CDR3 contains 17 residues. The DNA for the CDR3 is TGTGCCAGCAGCTTAGAGGTACCAGGGAGGGCCCAAGAGACCCAGTACTTC. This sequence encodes CASSLEVPGRAQETQYF.

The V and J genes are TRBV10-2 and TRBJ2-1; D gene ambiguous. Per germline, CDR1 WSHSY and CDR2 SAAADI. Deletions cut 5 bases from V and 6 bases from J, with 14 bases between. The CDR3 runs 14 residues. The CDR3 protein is CASSPSTSFNEQFF. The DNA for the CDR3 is TGCGCCAGCAGTCCCTCTACTTCGTTCAATGAGCAGTTCTTC.

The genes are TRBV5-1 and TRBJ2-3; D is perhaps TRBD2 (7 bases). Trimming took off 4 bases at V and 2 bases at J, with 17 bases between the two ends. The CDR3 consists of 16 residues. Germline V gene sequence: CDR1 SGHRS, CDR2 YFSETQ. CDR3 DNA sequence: TGCGCCAGCAGCAGGGGGGGGGCCACCTCCACAGATACGCAGTATTTT. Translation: CASSRGGATSTDTQYF.

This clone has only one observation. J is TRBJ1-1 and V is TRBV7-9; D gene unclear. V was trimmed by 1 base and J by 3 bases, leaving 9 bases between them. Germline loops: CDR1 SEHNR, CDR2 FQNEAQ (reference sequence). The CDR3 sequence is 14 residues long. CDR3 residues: CASSLGETYTEAFF. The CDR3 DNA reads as TGTGCCAGCAGCTTAGGGGAGACATACACTGAAGCTTTCTTT.

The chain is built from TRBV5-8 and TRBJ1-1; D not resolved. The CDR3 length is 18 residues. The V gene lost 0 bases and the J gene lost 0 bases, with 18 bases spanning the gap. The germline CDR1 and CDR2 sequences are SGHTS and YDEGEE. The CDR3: CASSLERADLTMNTEAFF. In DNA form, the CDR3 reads TGTGCCAGCAGCTTGGAAAGGGCGGATTTGACTATGAACACTGAAGCTTTCTTT.

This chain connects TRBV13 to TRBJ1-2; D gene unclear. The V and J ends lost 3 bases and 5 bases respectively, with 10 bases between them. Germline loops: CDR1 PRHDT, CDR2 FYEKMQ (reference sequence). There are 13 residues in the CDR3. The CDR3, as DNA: TGTGCCAGCAGCTTTGGATCTAGTTATGGCTACACCTTC. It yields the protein CASSFGSSYGYTF.

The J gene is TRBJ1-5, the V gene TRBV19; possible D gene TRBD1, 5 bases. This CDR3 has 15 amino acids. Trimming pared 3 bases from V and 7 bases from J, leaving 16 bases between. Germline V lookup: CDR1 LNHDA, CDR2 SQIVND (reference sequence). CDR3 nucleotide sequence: TGTGCCAGTAGTATGGAGGGAACCGGGGGGCAGCCCCAGCATTTT. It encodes CASSMEGTGGQPQHF. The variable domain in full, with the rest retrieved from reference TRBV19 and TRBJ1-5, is DGGITQSPKYLFRKEGQNVTLSCEQNLNHDAMYWYRQDPGQGLRLIYYSQIVNDFQKGDIAEGYSVSREKKESFPLTVTSAQKNPTAFYLCASSMEGTGGQPQHFGDGTRLSIL.

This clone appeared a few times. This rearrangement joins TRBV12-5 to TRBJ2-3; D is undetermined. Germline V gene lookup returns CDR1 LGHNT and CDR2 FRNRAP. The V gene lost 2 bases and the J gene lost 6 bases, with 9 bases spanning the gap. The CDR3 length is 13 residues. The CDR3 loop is CASGLMGPDTQYF. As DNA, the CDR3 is TGTGCTAGTGGTTTGATGGGCCCCGATACGCAGTATTTT.

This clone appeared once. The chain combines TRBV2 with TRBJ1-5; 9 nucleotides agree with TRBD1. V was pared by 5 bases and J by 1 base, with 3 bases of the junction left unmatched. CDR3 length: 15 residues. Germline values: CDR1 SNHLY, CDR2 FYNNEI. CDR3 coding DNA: TGTGCCAGCAGTCACAGGGGGCGAAGCAATCAGCCCCAGCATTTT. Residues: CASSHRGRSNQPQHF.

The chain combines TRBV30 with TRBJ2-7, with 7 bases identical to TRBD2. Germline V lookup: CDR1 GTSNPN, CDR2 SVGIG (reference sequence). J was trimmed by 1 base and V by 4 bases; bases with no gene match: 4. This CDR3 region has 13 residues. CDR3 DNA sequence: TGTGCCTGGATGGGGGGGAAATCCTACGAGCAGTACTTC. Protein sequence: CAWMGGKSYEQYF.

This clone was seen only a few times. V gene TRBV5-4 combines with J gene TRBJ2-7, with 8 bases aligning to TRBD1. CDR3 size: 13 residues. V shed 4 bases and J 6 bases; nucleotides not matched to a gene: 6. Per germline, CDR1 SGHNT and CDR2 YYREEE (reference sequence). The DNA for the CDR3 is TGTGCCAGCAGCCTTTGGCAGGGGGCCGAGCAGTACTTC. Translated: CASSLWQGAEQYF.

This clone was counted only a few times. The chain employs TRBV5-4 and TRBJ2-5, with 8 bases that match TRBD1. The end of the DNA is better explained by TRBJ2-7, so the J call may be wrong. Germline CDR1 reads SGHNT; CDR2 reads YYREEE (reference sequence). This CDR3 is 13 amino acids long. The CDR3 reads CASSLWQGAEQYF. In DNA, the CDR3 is TGTGCCAGCAGCCTTTGGCAGGGGGCCGAGCAGTACTTC.

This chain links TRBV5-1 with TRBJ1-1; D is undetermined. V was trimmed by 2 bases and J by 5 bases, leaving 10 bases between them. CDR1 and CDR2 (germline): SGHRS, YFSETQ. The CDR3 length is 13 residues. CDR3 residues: CASSLVSGTEAFF. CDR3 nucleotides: TGCGCCAGCAGCTTAGTATCGGGGACTGAAGCTTTCTTT.

This chain's CDR3 is CASSQVLGGPQGTNEKLFF. Here the CDR3 DNA reads TGCGCCAGCAGCCAAGTTCTAGGGGGCCCCCAAGGAACTAATGAAAAACTGTTTTTT. This chain connects TRBV4-1 to TRBJ1-4, with 7 bases lining up with TRBD1. CDR1 is MGHRA and CDR2 is YSYEKL in the germline V gene. The V gene end was trimmed by 1 base and the J gene end by 1 base; junction bases not matched to a gene: 12. The length of the CDR3 is 19 residues.

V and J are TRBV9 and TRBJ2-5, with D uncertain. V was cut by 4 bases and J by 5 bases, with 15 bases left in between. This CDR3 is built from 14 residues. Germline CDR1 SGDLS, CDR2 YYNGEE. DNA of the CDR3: TGTGCCAGCAGCATCCGGCCCGTCAGGGAGACCCAGTACTTC. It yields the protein CASSIRPVRETQYF.